This entry lists 4 T cell receptor beta chains sequenced from one sample in a study of blood T cell repertoires in COVID-19. Some clones are missing from TCRdb's copy, which holds only in-frame ones; the method was immunoSEQ multiplex PCR. The table has approximately 150,000 clones, roughly 91% seen once. Input material: peripheral blood. These receptors all come from a man aged 50-60 years who had recovered from COVID-19.

The rearrangement joins TRBV11-2 to TRBJ2-1, with D perhaps TRBD1 (6 bases). This CDR3 contains 14 residues. Germline V gives CDR1 SGHAT, CDR2 FQNNGV. V lost 1 base to trimming and J lost 10 bases, with 14 bases between them. CDR3 residues: CASSLAGQPQEQFF. CDR3 bases: TGTGCCAGCAGCTTAGCCGGACAGCCCCAAGAGCAGTTCTTC.

This chain links TRBV15 with TRBJ2-7; D not certain. CDR3 length equals 13 residues. Trimming cost V 2 bases and J 2 bases, with 7 bases left between them. CDR1 is LNHNV, CDR2 YYDKDF, per germline (reference sequence). The CDR3 DNA reads TGTGCCACCAGCAGACCCTACGCCTACGAGCAGTACTTC. Protein sequence: CATSRPYAYEQYF.

This sequence joins TRBV7-9 and TRBJ1-2; no firm D call. The ends were cut back, 4 bases at V and 8 bases at J, with 11 bases in the middle. The CDR3 is 12 residues long. Germline lookup yields CDR1 SEHNR and CDR2 FQNEAQ (reference sequence). The CDR3 sequence: CASSSLAGGYTF. The CDR3 region has the DNA TGTGCCAGCAGCTCCTTGGCTGGCGGCTACACCTTC.

This sequence joins TRBV19 and TRBJ1-3; D gene ambiguous. The length of the CDR3 is 14 residues. V was clipped by 9 bases and J by 0 bases, with 12 bases between them. Germline V lookup: CDR1 LNHDA, CDR2 SQIVND (reference sequence). DNA for the CDR3: TGTGCCAGCTACGATATGAGCTCTGGAAACACCATATATTTT. Its protein is CASYDMSSGNTIYF.